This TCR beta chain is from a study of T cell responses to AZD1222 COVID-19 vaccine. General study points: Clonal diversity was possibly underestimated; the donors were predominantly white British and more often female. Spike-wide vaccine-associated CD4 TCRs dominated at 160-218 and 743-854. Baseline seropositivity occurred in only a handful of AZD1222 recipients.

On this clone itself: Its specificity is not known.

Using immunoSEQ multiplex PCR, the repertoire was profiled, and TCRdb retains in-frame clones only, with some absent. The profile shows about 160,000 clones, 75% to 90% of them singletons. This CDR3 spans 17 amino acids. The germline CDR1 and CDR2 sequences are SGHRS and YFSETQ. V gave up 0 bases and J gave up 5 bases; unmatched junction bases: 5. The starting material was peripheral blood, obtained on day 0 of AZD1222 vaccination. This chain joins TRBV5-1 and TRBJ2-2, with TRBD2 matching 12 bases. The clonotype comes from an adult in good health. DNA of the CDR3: TGCGCCAGCAGCTTGGGCCTAGCGGGGGGGCCGACCGGGGAGCTGTTTTTT. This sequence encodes CASSLGLAGGPTGELFF.